The 15 T cell receptor beta chains presented below share a single source sample, sequenced in a study of blood T cell repertoires in COVID-19. Profiling relied on immunoSEQ multiplex PCR, and the TCRdb table lists in-frame clones only, not all of them. This table holds about 38,000 clones, nearly 90% found once. Sequencing input: peripheral blood. All receptors come from a man between 70 and 80 years old with active COVID-19.

The chain recombines TRBV7-3 with TRBJ2-2; tentatively, D is TRBD2 (6 bases). V was pared by 2 bases and J by 2 bases, with 12 bases between. The V gene's germline CDR1 is SGHTA and CDR2 FQGTGA. This CDR3 spans 16 amino acids. Written as DNA, the CDR3 is TGTGCCAGCAGCTTAGGTGCGGGGTCAAACACCGGGGAGCTGTTTTTT. Amino acids: CASSLGAGSNTGELFF.

V is TRBV6-5 and J is TRBJ2-7; a weak D match, TRBD2 (5 bases). The CDR3 is made up of 13 amino acids. Germline loops: CDR1 MNHEY, CDR2 SVGAGI. V was cut by 4 bases and J by 6 bases, with 13 bases left in between. CDR3 DNA: TGTGCCAGCAGTTCCGGTGGTGCGGGCGAGCAGTACTTC. It is translated as CASSSGGAGEQYF.

The chain is built from TRBV15 and TRBJ2-7; 9 positions match TRBD1. The J segment lost 6 bases and the V segment lost 0 bases, leaving 6 bases of the junction unmatched. The length of the CDR3 is 15 residues. Germline CDR1 reads LNHNV; CDR2 reads YYDKDF (reference sequence). The CDR3 bases are TGTGCCACCAGCAGAGATCCGGGACAGGGTTCCGAGCAGTACTTC. It specifies CATSRDPGQGSEQYF.

The J gene is TRBJ2-1, the V gene TRBV7-6; 14 nucleotides agree with TRBD2. Germline CDR1 SGHVS, CDR2 FNYEAQ. This CDR3 has 16 amino acids. The V and J ends lost 1 base and 4 bases, in that order; junction bases with no gene match: 0. The CDR3 protein is CASSLGLAGGYNEQFF. The CDR3 DNA sequence: TGTGCCAGCAGCTTAGGACTAGCGGGGGGGTACAATGAGCAGTTCTTC.

The chain combines TRBV6-5 with TRBJ2-1, with 7 nucleotides matching TRBD2. The germline CDR1 and CDR2 sequences are MNHEY and SVGAGI. CDR3 length: 14 residues. Losses at the gene ends were 6 bases for V and 2 bases for J; bases not matched to a gene: 4. DNA of the CDR3: TGTGCCAGCAGGGCGGGAGTTACCTACAATGAGCAGTTCTTC. It yields the protein CASRAGVTYNEQFF.

The count of this clone is one. CDR3: CASSVLTSGMGDTQYF. The CDR3 region has the DNA TGCGCCAGCAGCGTACTCACTAGCGGGATGGGAGATACGCAGTATTTT. The chain links TRBV5-1 to TRBJ2-3, with 10 bases matching TRBD2. Germline V CDR1 and CDR2: SGHRS, YFSETQ. V was clipped by 4 bases and J by 5 bases; unmatched bases: 10. The CDR3 extends over 16 amino acids.

The genes are TRBV28 and TRBJ2-7; possible D gene TRBD2, 5 bases. V lost 7 bases to trimming and J lost 7 bases, with 20 bases between them. The CDR3 has 14 amino acids. The germline gives CDR1 MDHEN, CDR2 SYDVKM. Written as DNA, the CDR3 is TGTGCCAGCACTCTACAACTAGGACTCGGGGAGCAGTACTTC. Translation gives CASTLQLGLGEQYF.

Only a few counts were recorded for this clone. The genes are TRBV11-2 and TRBJ2-7, with D possibly being TRBD2 (6 bases). The V end lost 3 bases, the J end lost 7 bases, and 7 bases lay between the germline ends. The germline gives CDR1 SGHAT, CDR2 FQNNGV. CDR3 size: 11 residues. DNA for the CDR3: TGTGCCAGCAGCTTTGGAGGGGAGCAGTACTTC. This translates into CASSFGGEQYF. The whole variable domain, remainder taken from reference TRBV11-2 and TRBJ2-7, is EAGVAQSPRYKIIEKRQSVAFWCNPISGHATLYWYQQILGQGPKLLIQFQNNGVVDDSQLPKDRFSAERLKGVDSTLKIQPAKLEDSAVYLCASSFGGEQYFGPGTRLTVT.

The chain carries TRBV11-3 and TRBJ2-7, with 8 bases identical to TRBD1. J was trimmed by 3 bases and V by 1 base; bases with no gene match: 5. The V gene's germline CDR1 is SGHNT and CDR2 YENEEA. The CDR3 has 15 amino acids. DNA of the CDR3: TGTGCCAGCAGCTTAGGCAGGACAGGGCGCTACGAGCAGTACTTC. Translated, it gives CASSLGRTGRYEQYF. Together with reference TRBV11-3 and TRBJ2-7, the CDR3 gives the full variable domain: EAGVVQSPRYKIIEKKQPVAFWCNPISGHNTLYWYLQNLGQGPELLIRYENEEAVDDSQLPKDRFSAERLKGVDSTLKIQPAELGDSAVYLCASSLGRTGRYEQYFGPGTRLTVT.

The V gene is TRBV28, the J gene TRBJ1-2; 9 positions agree with TRBD1. This CDR3 contains 14 residues. Germline loops: CDR1 MDHEN, CDR2 SYDVKM. The J segment lost 4 bases and the V segment lost 6 bases, leaving 6 bases of the junction unmatched. CDR3 nucleotide sequence: TGTGCCAGCAGGATCAACAGGGGGCTCTATGGCTACACCTTC. Translated, it gives CASRINRGLYGYTF.

In this sample, this clone turned up a few times. The chain carries TRBV7-9 and TRBJ1-5; possible D gene TRBD1, 5 bases. V was pared by 4 bases and J by 9 bases, with 7 bases between. CDR3 length equals 11 residues. Germline V lookup: CDR1 SEHNR, CDR2 FQNEAQ (reference sequence). The CDR3, as DNA: TGTGCCAGCAGCTCTCAGGGGCCCCAGCATTTT. The encoded protein is CASSSQGPQHF.

The chain has TRBV6-2 or TRBV6-3 and TRBJ1-2; D gene ambiguous. The CDR3 length is 13 residues. Germline loops: CDR1 MNHEY, CDR2 SVGEGT. V gave up 0 bases and J gave up 8 bases, with 10 bases separating them. The CDR3 sequence: CASSYSTRQGYTF. The DNA for the CDR3 is TGTGCCAGCAGTTACTCGACTCGGCAAGGCTACACCTTC.

The rearrangement uses TRBV4-1 and TRBJ1-3; 9 positions match TRBD1. The CDR3 length is 16 residues. Per the germline V gene, CDR1 is MGHRA and CDR2 is YSYEKL. With 3 bases clipped from V and 0 bases from J, the junction kept 3 bases outside the gene matches. CDR3 in amino acids: CASSHGTGRSGNTIYF. CDR3 bases: TGCGCCAGCAGCCACGGGACAGGGCGCTCTGGAAACACCATATATTTT.

This clone was detected only a few times. CDR3 sequence reads: CASSSSWDRVTETQYF. The CDR3 DNA follows: TGTGCCAGCAGCTCGAGCTGGGACAGGGTTACAGAGACCCAGTACTTC. The V call is TRBV7-9, the J call TRBJ2-5; TRBD1 agrees at 9 bases. V was clipped by 4 bases and J by 4 bases; unmatched bases: 10. CDR1 is SEHNR and CDR2 is FQNEAQ in the germline V gene (reference sequence). The CDR3 sequence is 16 residues long.

Here the CDR3 reads CASRLAGVDNEQFF. In DNA, the CDR3 is TGTGCCAGCAGACTAGCGGGAGTCGACAATGAGCAGTTCTTC. This chain uses TRBV2 with TRBJ2-1, with 11 bases fitting TRBD2. Looked up from germline, CDR1 is SNHLY and CDR2 is FYNNEI. Trimming took 6 bases from V and 5 from J; bases not matched to a gene: 3. The CDR3 contains 14 residues. The entire variable domain, with the rest obtained from reference TRBV2 and TRBJ2-1, is as follows: EPEVTQTPSHQVTQMGQEVILRCVPISNHLYFYWYRQILGQKVEFLVSFYNNEISEKSEIFDDQFSVERPDGSNFTLKIRSTKLEDSAMYFCASRLAGVDNEQFFGPGTRLTVL.